This T cell receptor beta chain is drawn from a study of T cells in Graves' hyperthyroidism and ophthalmopathy. From germline, CDR1 is SGHTA and CDR2 FQGNSA. V was shortened by 5 bases and J by 13 bases, with 15 bases between the two germline ends. The CDR3 totals 12 residues. This clonotype has ten or more counts. Antigen unknown. RNA transcripts provided the source from which TCR beta CDR3 regions were amplified. HTBI primers were used for first-round RT-PCR of the TCR CDR3. TCRdb ran MiXCR on the multiplex PCR reads and lists one entry per CDR3 protein. The data show about 420,000 distinct CDR3 sequences, 15% to 18% seen once. Lactation, pregnancy, other autoimmune disease or uncontrolled infection excluded patients. Study observations and caveats: Before onset, ophthalmopathy was predicted by the model a median 6.5 months earlier.

This chain connects TRBV7-2 to TRBJ2-1; tentative D call: TRBD1 (6 bases). Sequences were obtained from blood. This TCR derives from a woman under 30 with Graves' hyperthyroidism. The CDR3 loop reads CASSEDSPHQFF. The CDR3, as DNA: TGTGCCAGCAGCGAGGACAGTCCACATCAGTTCTTC.